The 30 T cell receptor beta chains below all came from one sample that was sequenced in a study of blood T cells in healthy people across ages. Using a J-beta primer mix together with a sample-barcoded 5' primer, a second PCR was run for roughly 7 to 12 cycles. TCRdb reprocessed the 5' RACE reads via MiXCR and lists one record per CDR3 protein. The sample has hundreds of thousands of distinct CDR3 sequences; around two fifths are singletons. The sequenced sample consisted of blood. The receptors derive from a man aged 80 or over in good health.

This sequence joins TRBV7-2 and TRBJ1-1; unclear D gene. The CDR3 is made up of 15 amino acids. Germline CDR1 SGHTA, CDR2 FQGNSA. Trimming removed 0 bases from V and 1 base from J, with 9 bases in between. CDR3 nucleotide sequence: TGTGCCAGCAGCTTAGCGCGTTTTACGAACACTGAAGCTTTCTTT. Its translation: CASSLARFTNTEAFF.

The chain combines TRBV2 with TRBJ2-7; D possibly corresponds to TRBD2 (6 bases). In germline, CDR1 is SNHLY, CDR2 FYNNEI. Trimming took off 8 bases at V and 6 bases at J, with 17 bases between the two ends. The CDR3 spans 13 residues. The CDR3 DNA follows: TGTGCCAGCGGGACTCTTCCTCGTTCCGAGCAGTACTTC. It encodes CASGTLPRSEQYF.

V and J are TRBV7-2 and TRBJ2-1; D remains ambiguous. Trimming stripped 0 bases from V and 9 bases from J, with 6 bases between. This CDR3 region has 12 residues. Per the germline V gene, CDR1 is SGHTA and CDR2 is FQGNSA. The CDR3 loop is CASSLAIGEQFF. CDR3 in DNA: TGTGCCAGCAGCTTAGCCATTGGTGAGCAGTTCTTC.

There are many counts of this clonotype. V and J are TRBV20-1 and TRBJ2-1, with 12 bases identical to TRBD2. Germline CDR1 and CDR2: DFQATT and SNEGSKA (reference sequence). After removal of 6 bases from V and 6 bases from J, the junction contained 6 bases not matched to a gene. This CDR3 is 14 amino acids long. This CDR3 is CSATLAGGLNEQFF. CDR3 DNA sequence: TGCAGTGCAACTCTAGCGGGGGGGCTCAATGAGCAGTTCTTC.

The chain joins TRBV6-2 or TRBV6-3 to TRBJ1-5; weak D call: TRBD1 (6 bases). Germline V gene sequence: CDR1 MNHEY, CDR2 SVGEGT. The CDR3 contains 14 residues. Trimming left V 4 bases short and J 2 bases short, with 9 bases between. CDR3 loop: CASSWGGGNQPQHF. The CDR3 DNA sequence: TGTGCCAGCAGTTGGGGGGGCGGCAATCAGCCCCAGCATTTT.

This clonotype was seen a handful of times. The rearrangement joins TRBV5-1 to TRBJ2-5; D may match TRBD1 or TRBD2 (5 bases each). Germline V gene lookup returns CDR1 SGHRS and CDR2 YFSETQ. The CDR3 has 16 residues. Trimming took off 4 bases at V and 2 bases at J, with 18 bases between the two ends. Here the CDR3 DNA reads TGCGCCAGCAGCCCCCCTTCCGGGGCCATACAAGAGACCCAGTACTTC. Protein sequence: CASSPPSGAIQETQYF.

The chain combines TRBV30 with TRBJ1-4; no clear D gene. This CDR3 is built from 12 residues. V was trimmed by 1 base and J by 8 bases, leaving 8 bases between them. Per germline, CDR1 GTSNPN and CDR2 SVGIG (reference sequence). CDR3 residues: CAWSGAGEKLFF. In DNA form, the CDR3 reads TGTGCCTGGAGTGGGGCAGGCGAAAAACTGTTTTTT.

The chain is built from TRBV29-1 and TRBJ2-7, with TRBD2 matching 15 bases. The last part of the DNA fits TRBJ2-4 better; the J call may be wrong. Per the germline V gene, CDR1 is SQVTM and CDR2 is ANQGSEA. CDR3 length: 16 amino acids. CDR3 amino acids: CSVGGLAGGSLDIQYF. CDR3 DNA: TGCAGCGTGGGGGGACTAGCGGGAGGTTCGTTGGACATTCAGTACTTC.

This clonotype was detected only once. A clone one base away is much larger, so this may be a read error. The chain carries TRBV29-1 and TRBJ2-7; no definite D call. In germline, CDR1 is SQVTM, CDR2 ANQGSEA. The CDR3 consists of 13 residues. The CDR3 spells CSVKPTASYERYF. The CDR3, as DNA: TGCAGCGTTAAACCAACAGCGTCCTACGAGCGGTACTTC.

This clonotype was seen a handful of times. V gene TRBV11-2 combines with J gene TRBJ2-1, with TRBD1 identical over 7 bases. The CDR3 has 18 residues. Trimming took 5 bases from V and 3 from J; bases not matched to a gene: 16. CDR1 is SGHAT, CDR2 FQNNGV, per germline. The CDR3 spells CASSRQGLVPVGYNEQFF. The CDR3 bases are TGTGCCAGCAGCCGACAGGGATTGGTCCCGGTCGGCTACAATGAGCAGTTCTTC.

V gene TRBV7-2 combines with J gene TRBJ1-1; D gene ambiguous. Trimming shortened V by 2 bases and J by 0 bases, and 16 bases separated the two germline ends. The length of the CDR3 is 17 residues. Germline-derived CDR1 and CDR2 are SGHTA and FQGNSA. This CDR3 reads CASSLFPGTLMNTEAFF. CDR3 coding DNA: TGTGCCAGCAGCTTATTCCCAGGTACCCTAATGAACACTGAAGCTTTCTTT.

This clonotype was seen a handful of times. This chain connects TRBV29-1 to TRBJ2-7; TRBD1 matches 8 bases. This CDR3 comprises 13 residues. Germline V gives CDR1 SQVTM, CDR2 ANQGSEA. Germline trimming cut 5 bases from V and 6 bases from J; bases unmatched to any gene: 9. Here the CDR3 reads CSVPGQGGPEQYF. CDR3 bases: TGCAGCGTTCCCGGACAGGGTGGGCCCGAGCAGTACTTC.

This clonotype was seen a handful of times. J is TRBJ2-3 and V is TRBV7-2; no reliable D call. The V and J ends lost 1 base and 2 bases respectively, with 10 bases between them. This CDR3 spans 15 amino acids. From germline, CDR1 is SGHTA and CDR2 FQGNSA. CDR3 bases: TGTGCCAGCAGCTTAGTAGGCCAGTACACAGATACGCAGTATTTT. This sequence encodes CASSLVGQYTDTQYF.

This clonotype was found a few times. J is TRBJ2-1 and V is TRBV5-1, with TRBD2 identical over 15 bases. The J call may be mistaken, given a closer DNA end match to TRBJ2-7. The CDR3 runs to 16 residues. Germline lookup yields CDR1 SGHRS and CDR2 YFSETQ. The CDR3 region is CASSITGTSGRNEQYF. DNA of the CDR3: TGCGCCAGCAGCATAACCGGGACTAGCGGGAGGAATGAGCAGTACTTC.

The CDR3: CASSFHIPRDQPQHF. CDR3 nucleotide sequence: TGTGCCAGCAGCTTCCATATTCCCAGGGACCAGCCCCAGCATTTT. The chain employs TRBV7-2 and TRBJ1-5, with TRBD1 as a possible D gene (5 bases). This CDR3 is built from 15 residues. The V end was cut by 3 bases, the J end by 7 bases, with 16 bases between. Germline CDR1 reads SGHTA; CDR2 reads FQGNSA.

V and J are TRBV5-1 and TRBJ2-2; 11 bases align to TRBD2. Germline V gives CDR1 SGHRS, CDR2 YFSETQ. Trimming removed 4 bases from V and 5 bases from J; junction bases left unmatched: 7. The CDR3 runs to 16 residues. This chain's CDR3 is CASSPTSGGTTGELFF. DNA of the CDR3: TGCGCCAGCAGCCCAACTAGCGGGGGCACTACCGGGGAGCTGTTTTTT.

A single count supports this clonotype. The CDR3 here is CASSRDIYNSPLHF. Here the CDR3 DNA reads TGTGCCAGCAGCCGGGACATTTATAATTCACCCCTCCACTTT. The chain combines TRBV14 with TRBJ1-6; TRBD1 is a possible D gene (6 bases). V was shortened by 4 bases and J by 4 bases, with 8 bases between the two germline ends. The CDR3 has 14 amino acids. The germline V gene encodes CDR1 SGHDN and CDR2 FVKESK.

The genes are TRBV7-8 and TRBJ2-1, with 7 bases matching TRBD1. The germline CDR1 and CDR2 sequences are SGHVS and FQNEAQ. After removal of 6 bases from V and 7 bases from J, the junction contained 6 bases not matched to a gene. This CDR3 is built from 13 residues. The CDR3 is CASSQQQGNEQFF. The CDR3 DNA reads TGTGCCAGCAGTCAACAACAGGGGAATGAGCAGTTCTTC.

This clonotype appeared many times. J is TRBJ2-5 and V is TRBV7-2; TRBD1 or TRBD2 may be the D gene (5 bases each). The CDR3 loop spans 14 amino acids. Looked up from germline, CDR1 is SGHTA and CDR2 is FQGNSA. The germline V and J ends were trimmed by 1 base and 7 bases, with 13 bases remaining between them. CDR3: CASSLGGSQGTQYF. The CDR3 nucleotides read TGTGCCAGCAGCTTAGGAGGGTCCCAGGGGACCCAGTACTTC.

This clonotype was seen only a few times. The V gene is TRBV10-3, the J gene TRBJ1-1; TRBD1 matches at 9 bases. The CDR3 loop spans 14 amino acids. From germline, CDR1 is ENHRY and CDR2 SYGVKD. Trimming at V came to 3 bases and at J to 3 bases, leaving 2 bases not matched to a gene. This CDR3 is CAISEQGADTEAFF. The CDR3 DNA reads TGTGCCATCAGTGAACAGGGGGCGGACACTGAAGCTTTCTTT.

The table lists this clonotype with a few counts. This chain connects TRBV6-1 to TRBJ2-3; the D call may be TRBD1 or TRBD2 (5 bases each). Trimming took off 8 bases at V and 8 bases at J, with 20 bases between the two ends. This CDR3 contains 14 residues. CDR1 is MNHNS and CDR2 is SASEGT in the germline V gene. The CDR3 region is CASRGAPGAGTQYF. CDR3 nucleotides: TGTGCCAGCCGAGGGGCTCCCGGAGCTGGTACGCAGTATTTT.

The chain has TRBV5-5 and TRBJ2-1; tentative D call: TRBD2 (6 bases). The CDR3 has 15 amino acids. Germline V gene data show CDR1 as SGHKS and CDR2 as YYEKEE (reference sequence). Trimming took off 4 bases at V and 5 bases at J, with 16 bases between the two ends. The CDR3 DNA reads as TGTGCCAGCAGCCCGGGACTCGTGAACGACAATGAGCAGTTCTTC. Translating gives CASSPGLVNDNEQFF.

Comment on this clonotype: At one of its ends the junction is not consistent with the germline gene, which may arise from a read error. This chain's CDR3 is CSVGESTGFYGQYF. CDR3 nucleotide sequence: TGCAGCGTTGGAGAATCGACAGGGTTCTACGGGCAGTACTTC. V and J are TRBV29-1 and TRBJ2-7, with 7 positions matching TRBD1. The CDR3 extends over 14 amino acids. Germline CDR1 reads SQVTM; CDR2 reads ANQGSEA.

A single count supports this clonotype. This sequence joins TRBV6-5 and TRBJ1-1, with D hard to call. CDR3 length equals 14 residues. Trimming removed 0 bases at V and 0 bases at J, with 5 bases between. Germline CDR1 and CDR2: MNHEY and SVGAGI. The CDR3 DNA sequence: TGTGCCAGCAGTTACTCGCGGGTGAACACTGAAGCTTTCTTT. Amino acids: CASSYSRVNTEAFF.

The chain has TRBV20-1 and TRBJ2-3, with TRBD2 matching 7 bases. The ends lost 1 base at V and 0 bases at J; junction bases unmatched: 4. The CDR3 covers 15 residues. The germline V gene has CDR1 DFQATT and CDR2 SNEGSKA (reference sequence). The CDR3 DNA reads TGCAGTGCTAGAGGTCCAGCGGGGAGCACAGATACGCAGTATTTT. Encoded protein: CSARGPAGSTDTQYF.

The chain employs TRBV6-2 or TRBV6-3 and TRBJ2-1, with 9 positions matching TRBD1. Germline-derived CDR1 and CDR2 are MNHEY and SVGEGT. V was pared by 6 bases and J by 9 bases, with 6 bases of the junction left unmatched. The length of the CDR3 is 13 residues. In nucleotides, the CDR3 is TGTGCCAGCAGCCTCGGACAGGGGCGTGAGCAGTTCTTC. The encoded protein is CASSLGQGREQFF.

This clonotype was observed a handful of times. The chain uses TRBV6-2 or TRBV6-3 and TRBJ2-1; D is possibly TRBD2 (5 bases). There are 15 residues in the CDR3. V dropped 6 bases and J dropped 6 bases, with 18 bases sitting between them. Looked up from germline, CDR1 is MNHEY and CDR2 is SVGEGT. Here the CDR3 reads CASSPYTSTANEQFF. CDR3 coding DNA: TGTGCCAGCAGCCCCTACACTAGTACGGCCAATGAGCAGTTCTTC.

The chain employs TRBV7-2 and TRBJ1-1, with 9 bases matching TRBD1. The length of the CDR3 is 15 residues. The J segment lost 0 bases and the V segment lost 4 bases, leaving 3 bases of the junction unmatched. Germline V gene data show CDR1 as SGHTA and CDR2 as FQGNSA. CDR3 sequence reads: CASSSRTGVNTEAFF. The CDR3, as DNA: TGTGCCAGCAGCTCCAGGACAGGGGTGAACACTGAAGCTTTCTTT.

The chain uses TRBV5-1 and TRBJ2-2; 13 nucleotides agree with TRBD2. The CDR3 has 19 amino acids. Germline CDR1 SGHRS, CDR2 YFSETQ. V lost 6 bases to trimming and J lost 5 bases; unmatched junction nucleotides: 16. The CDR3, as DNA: TGCGCCAGCACTCGACTAGCGGGGGGCCCGGGAGGGCGGACCGGGGAGCTGTTTTTT. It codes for CASTRLAGGPGGRTGELFF.

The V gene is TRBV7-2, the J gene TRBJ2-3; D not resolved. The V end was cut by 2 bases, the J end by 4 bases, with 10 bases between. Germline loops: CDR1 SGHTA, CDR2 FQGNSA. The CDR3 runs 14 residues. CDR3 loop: CASSLYALPDTQYF. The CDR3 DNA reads TGTGCCAGCAGCTTATACGCTCTCCCAGATACGCAGTATTTT.